This is a list of T cell receptor beta chains from one sample in a study of cytomegalovirus exposure and HLA in healthy donors. Sequencing was performed with immunoSEQ multiplex PCR; in TCRdb, only in-frame clones are kept and a portion is missing. The data show 95,000 to 110,000 clones, around 77% seen once. Input material: PBMCs. The receptors originated from a male donor in good health and CMV-seronegative. The CDR3 runs from the conserved cysteine through the conserved F or W. D genes are given only for firm matches. For some rows the clone size is stated as once, few or many, or as a class when expanded; others skip it.

size: -; J: TRBJ1-2; D: -; V: TRBV30; DNA: TGTGCCTGGAACCCAGGACTCTATGGCTACACCTTC; CDR3: CAWNPGLYGYTF
size: -; J: TRBJ2-3; D: TRBD2; V: TRBV5-4; DNA: TGTGCCAGCAGCTGGGGACTAGCTCATCTACCCGATACGCAGTATTTT; CDR3: CASSWGLAHLPDTQYF
size: -; J: TRBJ2-7; D: -; V: TRBV6-5; DNA: TGTGCCAGCAGTCCCCAGGGGTTCATAGAGCAGTACTTC; CDR3: CASSPQGFIEQYF
size: -; J: TRBJ2-6; D: -; V: TRBV14; DNA: TGTGCCAGCGGCGGAACTGGGGCCAACGTCCTGACTTTC; CDR3: CASGGTGANVLTF
size: few; J: TRBJ2-1; D: TRBD1; V: TRBV15; DNA: TGTGCCACCAGCAGAGACGGACAGGGTCACAATGAGCAGTTCTTC; CDR3: CATSRDGQGHNEQFF
size: -; J: TRBJ1-1; D: TRBD1; V: TRBV2; DNA: TGTGCCAGCAGGGACGGGACAGAGAACACTGAAGCTTTCTTT; CDR3: CASRDGTENTEAFF
size: -; J: TRBJ2-5; D: -; V: TRBV14; DNA: TGTGCCAGCAGCTCAACATACAGGGTAGAACTCCAAGAGACCCAGTACTTC; CDR3: CASSSTYRVELQETQYF
size: -; J: TRBJ2-5; D: TRBD1; V: TRBV2; DNA: TGTGCCAGCAGGCGGGGACAGGGGGCCTCCCAAGAGACCCAGTACTTC; CDR3: CASRRGQGASQETQYF
size: -; J: TRBJ2-3; D: -; V: TRBV5-4; DNA: TGTGCCAGCAGCTTACCGGGAGCGACCTGGGATACGCAGTATTTT; CDR3: CASSLPGATWDTQYF
size: -; J: TRBJ2-7; D: TRBD2; V: TRBV28; DNA: TGTGCCAGCAGTTTAGGGAGGGATTACGAGCAGTACTTC; CDR3: CASSLGRDYEQYF
size: -; J: TRBJ2-7; D: -; V: TRBV19; DNA: TGTGCCAGTGGGGCGGGTCTGGGGGGTGAGCAGTACTTC; CDR3: CASGAGLGGEQYF
size: -; J: TRBJ2-1; D: TRBD2; V: TRBV5-1; DNA: TGCGCCAGCAGCACCCGGACTAGTGGGAGTTTCCGCCTTCACAATGAGCAGTTCTTC; CDR3: CASSTRTSGSFRLHNEQFF
size: -; J: TRBJ1-6; D: -; V: TRBV25-1; DNA: TGTGCCAGCAGTGCCGGGACTGATAAGTATAATTCACCCCTCCACTTT; CDR3: CASSAGTDKYNSPLHF
size: -; J: TRBJ2-7; D: TRBD1; V: TRBV30; DNA: TGTGCCTGGGACCCCCGGGACAGGGGGCGTAAGCAGTACTTC; CDR3: CAWDPRDRGRKQYF
size: -; J: TRBJ2-1; D: TRBD2; V: TRBV19; DNA: TGTGCCAGTACCAGTCTGTCTAGCGGGAGTAATGAGCAGTTCTTC; CDR3: CASTSLSSGSNEQFF
size: -; J: TRBJ2-3; D: -; V: TRBV23-1; DNA: TGCGCCAGCAGTCAATATCCGACTATAGGCAGCCCAACTAGGACAGATACGCAGTATTTT; CDR3: CASSQYPTIGSPTRTDTQYF
size: few; J: TRBJ2-6; D: -; V: TRBV5-1; DNA: TGCGCCAGCAGCCCCGCAGGGGCTGGGGCCAACGTCCTGACTTTC; CDR3: CASSPAGAGANVLTF